The 19 T cell receptor beta chains below were found in one sample sequenced in a study of blood T cell repertoires in COVID-19. Generated by immunoSEQ multiplex PCR, the TCRdb table keeps only in-frame clones and is missing some. The sample records about 100,000 clones, 80% being singletons. The sample comprised peripheral blood. All receptors come from a woman aged 65 to 85 with acute or convalescent COVID-19.

The J gene is TRBJ1-2, the V gene TRBV19, with D perhaps TRBD1 (6 bases). In germline, CDR1 is LNHDA, CDR2 SQIVND (reference sequence). This CDR3 comprises 14 residues. Trimming took off 7 bases at V and 8 bases at J, with 20 bases between the two ends. CDR3 loop: CASTTTPGTNGYTF. CDR3 coding DNA: TGTGCCAGTACCACTACCCCCGGGACAAACGGCTACACCTTC.

The chain combines TRBV9 with TRBJ1-1, with D maybe TRBD1 (6 bases). Per germline, CDR1 SGDLS and CDR2 YYNGEE. Deletions cut 4 bases from V and 0 bases from J, with 13 bases between. The CDR3 spans 15 residues. CDR3 DNA: TGTGCCAGCAGCACCGGGACACAATTGAACACTGAAGCTTTCTTT. Translated: CASSTGTQLNTEAFF.

The J gene is TRBJ1-5, the V gene TRBV2, with TRBD1 matching over 10 bases. Trimming removed 7 bases from V and 5 bases from J; junction bases left unmatched: 8. From germline, CDR1 is SNHLY and CDR2 FYNNEI. This CDR3 spans 15 amino acids. The CDR3 region is CASKGDRGPYQPQHF. The CDR3 DNA is TGTGCCAGCAAGGGAGACAGGGGGCCTTATCAGCCCCAGCATTTT.

This rearrangement joins TRBV5-4 to TRBJ2-3; possible D gene TRBD2, 5 bases. Trimming left V 4 bases short and J 1 base short, with 13 bases between. The CDR3 length is 15 residues. In germline, CDR1 is SGHNT, CDR2 YYREEE (reference sequence). This CDR3 is CASSTPAAGTDTQYF. The DNA for the CDR3 is TGTGCCAGCAGCACGCCAGCGGCAGGCACAGATACGCAGTATTTT.

The J gene is TRBJ2-5, the V gene TRBV5-1; the match to TRBD2 covers 8 bases. Germline CDR1 is SGHRS and CDR2 is YFSETQ. This CDR3 region has 16 residues. V gave up 0 bases and J gave up 2 bases; unmatched junction bases: 6. The CDR3 loop reads CASSLDNSGEQETQYF. The CDR3 DNA sequence: TGCGCCAGCAGCTTGGATAATAGCGGGGAACAAGAGACCCAGTACTTC. The variable domain in full, completed from reference TRBV5-1 and TRBJ2-5, reads KAGVTQTPRYLIKTRGQQVTLSCSPISGHRSVSWYQQTPGQGLQFLFEYFSETQRNKGNFPGRFSGRQFSNSRSEMNVSTLELGDSALYLCASSLDNSGEQETQYFGPGTRLLVL.

This clone occurred once. The chain combines TRBV4-2 with TRBJ1-2; weak D call: TRBD1 (5 bases). The CDR3 loop spans 15 amino acids. With 3 bases removed from V and 4 bases from J, the gap between germline ends came to 15 bases. Germline V gene data show CDR1 as LGHNA and CDR2 as YNFKEQ. The CDR3 protein is CASSQAAGGSYGYTF. For the CDR3, the DNA is TGTGCCAGCAGCCAGGCAGCCGGGGGGAGCTATGGCTACACCTTC.

The chain has TRBV7-7 and TRBJ2-2; D gene uncertain. The germline V gene has CDR1 SSHAT and CDR2 FNYEAQ (reference sequence). V was clipped by 1 base and J by 6 bases, with 9 bases between them. The CDR3 is 14 residues long. CDR3 bases: TGTGCCAGCAGCTTAGACTTGGGCGCCGGGGAGCTGTTTTTT. This gives the protein CASSLDLGAGELFF.

This sequence joins TRBV2 and TRBJ2-1; 14 bases are a match to TRBD2. The CDR3 is made up of 17 amino acids. V dropped 5 bases and J dropped 6; count of bases not matched to a gene: 9. The germline gives CDR1 SNHLY, CDR2 FYNNEI. The CDR3 loop reads CASSQSRTSGGFNEQFF. The CDR3 region has the DNA TGTGCCAGCAGTCAATCACGGACTAGCGGGGGGTTCAATGAGCAGTTCTTC.

The V gene is TRBV6-4, the J gene TRBJ1-1, with 10 bases lining up with TRBD1. The CDR3 contains 13 residues. Trimming took 5 bases from V and 9 from J; bases not matched to a gene: 6. Germline lookup yields CDR1 MRHNA and CDR2 SNTAGT. CDR3 sequence reads: CASSPDRGRKAFF. DNA for the CDR3: TGTGCCAGCAGTCCCGACAGGGGGCGAAAAGCTTTCTTT.

In its sample, this clone was seen a few times. The chain joins TRBV4-2 to TRBJ2-5; D possibly corresponds to TRBD2 (6 bases). The germline V and J ends were trimmed by 0 bases and 5 bases, with 13 bases remaining between them. Germline CDR1 LGHNA, CDR2 YNFKEQ. The CDR3 has 15 residues. This chain's CDR3 is CASSQDLGGLETQYF. The CDR3 bases are TGTGCCAGCAGCCAAGATTTGGGGGGTCTCGAGACCCAGTACTTC.

J is TRBJ2-7 and V is TRBV21-1; the table names TRBD1, a call not compared with the DNA. TRBV21-1 is shown as a pseudogene. This CDR3 is 16 amino acids long. This CDR3 reads CASLALTGGGNREQYV. In nucleotides, the CDR3 is TGTGCCAGCCTGGCTCTGACAGGAGGTGGGAATAGGGAGCAGTACGTC.

The chain recombines TRBV9 with TRBJ2-7; TRBD2 aligns across 7 bases. The CDR3 is made up of 15 amino acids. V was clipped by 4 bases and J by 2 bases; unmatched bases: 9. Germline lookup yields CDR1 SGDLS and CDR2 YYNGEE. The CDR3 coding sequence is TGTGCCAGCAGCACCCAAGCGGGGCAGGCCTACGAGCAGTACTTC. This gives the protein CASSTQAGQAYEQYF.

The V call is TRBV5-4, the J call TRBJ2-7; D uncertain. The CDR3 has 14 amino acids. The V gene's germline CDR1 is SGHNT and CDR2 YYREEE (reference sequence). V was trimmed by 0 bases and J by 0 bases, leaving 7 bases between them. CDR3 sequence reads: CASSLAAVSYEQYF. CDR3 sequence (DNA): TGTGCCAGCAGCTTGGCCGCAGTCTCCTACGAGCAGTACTTC.

The J gene is TRBJ2-7, the V gene TRBV25-1; perhaps TRBD2 as D (6 bases). Germline V gene data show CDR1 as MGHDK and CDR2 as SYGVNS. CDR3 length: 15 residues. V was pared by 6 bases and J by 7 bases, with 22 bases between. DNA of the CDR3: TGTGCCAGCAGCCTCACTGCGGGACGCCGGGGTGAGCAGTACTTC. Translated: CASSLTAGRRGEQYF.

The chain has TRBV7-3 and TRBJ1-3, with TRBD1 as a possible D gene (5 bases). In germline, CDR1 is SGHTA, CDR2 FQGTGA. Trimming removed 1 base at V and 1 base at J, with 8 bases between. The CDR3 is made up of 15 amino acids. The CDR3 loop reads CASSLIPGSGNTIYF. CDR3 coding DNA: TGTGCCAGCAGCTTAATCCCAGGGTCTGGAAACACCATATATTTT.

This clone was observed a single time. The DNA for the CDR3 is TGTGCCAGCAGCTTAGCGACAGGGGCTAACGATGGGGAGCTGTTTTTT. Its protein product is CASSLATGANDGELFF. This chain joins TRBV7-6 and TRBJ2-2; 8 bases agree with TRBD1. Germline V lookup: CDR1 SGHVS, CDR2 FNYEAQ. This CDR3 region has 16 residues. Trimming at V came to 0 bases and at J to 8 bases, leaving 8 bases not matched to a gene.

The chain combines TRBV7-9 with TRBJ2-3; 8 nucleotides match TRBD2. The length of the CDR3 is 16 residues. With 7 bases clipped from V and 4 bases from J, the junction kept 13 bases outside the gene matches. Germline values: CDR1 SEHNR, CDR2 FQNEAQ (reference sequence). CDR3: CASTPGVAGTSDTQYF. The CDR3 nucleotides read TGTGCCAGCACCCCCGGGGTAGCGGGGACCTCAGATACGCAGTATTTT.

The V gene is TRBV4-1, the J gene TRBJ2-5; perhaps TRBD2 as D (6 bases). Trimming left V 1 base short and J 2 bases short, with 14 bases between. This CDR3 is 16 amino acids long. Germline V gene lookup returns CDR1 MGHRA and CDR2 YSYEKL. CDR3 amino acids: CASSQVAAGTQETQYF. Here the CDR3 DNA reads TGCGCCAGCAGCCAAGTAGCGGCGGGAACTCAAGAGACCCAGTACTTC.

This sequence joins TRBV11-2 and TRBJ2-7; TRBD2 aligns across 12 bases. The J segment lost 4 bases and the V segment lost 6 bases, leaving 4 bases of the junction unmatched. From germline, CDR1 is SGHAT and CDR2 FQNNGV. The CDR3 has 14 residues. In DNA, the CDR3 is TGTGCCAGCAGGCTAGCGGGGGGGGTTTACGAGCAGTACTTC. Its protein is CASRLAGGVYEQYF.